This TCR beta chain was sequenced in a study of response to subunit inactivated influenza vaccine. With 10 bases removed from V and 0 bases from J, the gap between germline ends came to 12 bases. The germline V gene has CDR1 SGHAT and CDR2 FQNNGV. The CDR3 consists of 13 residues. TCRdb passed the RT-PCR reads through MiXCR, listing each CDR3 protein once. Of some 500,000 distinct CDR3 sequences listed, roughly 13% are singletons. About this clonotype: What it binds is unknown.

Study results and limitations: New T cells are recruited in small numbers by each seasonal influenza vaccination, according to the authors' suggestion.

The specimen comprised PBMCs from blood, sampled 40 to 50 days after vaccination. The chain links TRBV11-2 to TRBJ1-1; D gene unclear. This clonotype was obtained from a man between 50 and 59 years old who received an inactivated influenza vaccine. The CDR3 DNA is TGTGCCATTTCCCCCGGTATGAACACTGAAGCTTTCTTT. Protein: CAISPGMNTEAFF.